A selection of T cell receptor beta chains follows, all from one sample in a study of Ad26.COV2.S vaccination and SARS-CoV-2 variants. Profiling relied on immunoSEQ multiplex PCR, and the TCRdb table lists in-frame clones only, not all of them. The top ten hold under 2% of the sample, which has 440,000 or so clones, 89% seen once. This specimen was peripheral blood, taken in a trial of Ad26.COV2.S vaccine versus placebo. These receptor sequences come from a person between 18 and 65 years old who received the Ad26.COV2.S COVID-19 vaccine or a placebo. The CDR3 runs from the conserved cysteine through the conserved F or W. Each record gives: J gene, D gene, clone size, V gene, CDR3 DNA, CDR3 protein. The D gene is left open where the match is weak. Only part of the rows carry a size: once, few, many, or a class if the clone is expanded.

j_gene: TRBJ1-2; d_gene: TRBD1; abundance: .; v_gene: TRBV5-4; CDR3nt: TGTGCCAGCACCAGAGGGACACAGGGGAGTAGTGTAGGCTACACCTTC; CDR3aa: CASTRGTQGSSVGYTF
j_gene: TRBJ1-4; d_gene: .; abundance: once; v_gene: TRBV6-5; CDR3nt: TGTGCCAGCAGGGGTTTTGGGGGTGAAAAACTGTTTTTT; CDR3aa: CASRGFGGEKLFF
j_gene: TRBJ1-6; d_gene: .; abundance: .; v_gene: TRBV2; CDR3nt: TGTGCCAGCCGGGAGGGGCCAGGTCTGAAGAATTCACCCCTCCACTTT; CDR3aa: CASREGPGLKNSPLHF
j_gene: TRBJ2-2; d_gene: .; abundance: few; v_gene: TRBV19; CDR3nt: TGTGCCAGTAGTTATCAGACGGGGAAGGTCGGGGAGCTGTTTTTT; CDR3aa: CASSYQTGKVGELFF
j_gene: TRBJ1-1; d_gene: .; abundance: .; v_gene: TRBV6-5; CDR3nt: TGTGCCAGCAGTTACTCGACCCGGCCGGGCTCTGAAGCTTTCTTT; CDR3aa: CASSYSTRPGSEAFF
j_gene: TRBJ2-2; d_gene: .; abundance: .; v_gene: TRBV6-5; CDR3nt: TGTGCCAGCAGTTACTCACGGGTGAAGGGCGGGGAGCTGTTTTTT; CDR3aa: CASSYSRVKGGELFF
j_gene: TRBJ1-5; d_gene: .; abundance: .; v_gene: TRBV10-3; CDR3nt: TGTGCCATCAGTGCAGGGAGCAATCAGCCCCAGCATTTT; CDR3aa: CAISAGSNQPQHF
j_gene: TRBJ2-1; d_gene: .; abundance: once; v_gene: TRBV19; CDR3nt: TGTGCCAGTAGTATCGCAGGGCTTCTAAATGAGCAGTTCTTC; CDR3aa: CASSIAGLLNEQFF
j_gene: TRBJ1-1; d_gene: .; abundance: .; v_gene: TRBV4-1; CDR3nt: TGCGCCAGCAGCCAGGGAGGGGGTAACACTGAAGCTTTCTTT; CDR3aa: CASSQGGGNTEAFF
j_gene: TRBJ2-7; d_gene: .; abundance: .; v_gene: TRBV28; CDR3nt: TGTGCCAGCAATCCGGCTCGACATTTATACGAGCAGTACTTC; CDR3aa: CASNPARHLYEQYF
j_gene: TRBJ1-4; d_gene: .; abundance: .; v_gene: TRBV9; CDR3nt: TGTGCCAGCAGCGACGGACAGCCAACTAATGAAAAACTGTTTTTT; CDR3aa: CASSDGQPTNEKLFF
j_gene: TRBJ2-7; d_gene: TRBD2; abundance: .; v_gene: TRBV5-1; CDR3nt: TGCGCCAGCAGCTCTAGGGGACTAGCGGGAGGCCGGAGCTCCTACGAGCAGTACTTC; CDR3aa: CASSSRGLAGGRSSYEQYF
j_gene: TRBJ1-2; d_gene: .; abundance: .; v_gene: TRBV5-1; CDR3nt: TGCGCCAGCAGCCCGGACAGCAACTATGGCTACACCTTC; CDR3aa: CASSPDSNYGYTF
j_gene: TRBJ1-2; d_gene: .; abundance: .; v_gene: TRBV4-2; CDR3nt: TGTGCCAGCAGCCAAGGTGAGGGTACCTATGGCTACACCTTC; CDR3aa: CASSQGEGTYGYTF
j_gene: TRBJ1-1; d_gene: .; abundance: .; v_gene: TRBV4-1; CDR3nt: TGCGCCAGCAGCCGCCCCGTTTCGGGGCGGGTCACTGAAGCTTTCTTT; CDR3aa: CASSRPVSGRVTEAFF
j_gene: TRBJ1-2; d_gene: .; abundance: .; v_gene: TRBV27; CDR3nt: TGTGCCAGCAGTTTACGGGCGGTGGGGACGGGGTATGGCTACACCTTC; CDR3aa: CASSLRAVGTGYGYTF
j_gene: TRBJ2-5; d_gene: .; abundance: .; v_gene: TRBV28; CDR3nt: TGTGCCAGCACCCAACAAGAGACCCAGTACTTC; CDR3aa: CASTQQETQYF
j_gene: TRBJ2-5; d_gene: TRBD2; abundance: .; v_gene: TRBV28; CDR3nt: TGTGCCAGCAGGGGCGGGAGCCAAGAGACCCAGTACTTC; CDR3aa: CASRGGSQETQYF
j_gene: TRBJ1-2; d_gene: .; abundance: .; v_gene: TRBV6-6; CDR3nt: TGTGCCAGCAGTTATGAACGGACCAACTATGGCTACACCTTC; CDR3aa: CASSYERTNYGYTF
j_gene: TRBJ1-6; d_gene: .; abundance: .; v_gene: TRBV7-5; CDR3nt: TGTGCCAGAAGCTTAGGAGTCGTAGGGTCGGGACAGTTCAGTAATTCACCCCTCCACTTT; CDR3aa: CARSLGVVGSGQFSNSPLHF
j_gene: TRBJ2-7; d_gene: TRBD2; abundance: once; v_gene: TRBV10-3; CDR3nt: TGTGCCATCAGTGAACTAGCGGGACGGTCCCTCTACGAGCAGTACTTC; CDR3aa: CAISELAGRSLYEQYF
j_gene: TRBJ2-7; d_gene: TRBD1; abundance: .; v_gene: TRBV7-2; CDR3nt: TGTGCCAGCAGCTTAGGAGTGGGACAGGGCCTCTACGAGCAGTACTTC; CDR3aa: CASSLGVGQGLYEQYF
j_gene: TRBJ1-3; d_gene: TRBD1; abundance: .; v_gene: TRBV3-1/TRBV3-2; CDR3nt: TGTGCCAGCAGCCGGACCGGGACAGAGCTTTTATATTTT; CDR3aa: CASSRTGTELLYF
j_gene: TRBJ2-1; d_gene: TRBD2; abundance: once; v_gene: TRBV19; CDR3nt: TGTGCCAGTAGTATAGAGCTGGCGCCGGGACTAAGGGCGAATGAGCAGTTCTTC; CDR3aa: CASSIELAPGLRANEQFF
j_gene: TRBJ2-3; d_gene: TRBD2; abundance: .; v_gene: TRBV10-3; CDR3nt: TGTGCCATCAGTGTCTCTAGCGGGAGCCCCACAGATACGCAGTATTTT; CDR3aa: CAISVSSGSPTDTQYF
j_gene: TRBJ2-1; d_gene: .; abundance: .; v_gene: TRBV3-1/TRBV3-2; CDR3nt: TGTGCCAGCAGCCAAGACCGCTACAATGAGCAGTTCTTC; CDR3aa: CASSQDRYNEQFF
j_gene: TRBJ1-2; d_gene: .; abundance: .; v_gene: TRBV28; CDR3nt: TGTGCCAGCAGTTTCCCGGGGGCTCGGGGCTACACCTTC; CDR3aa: CASSFPGARGYTF
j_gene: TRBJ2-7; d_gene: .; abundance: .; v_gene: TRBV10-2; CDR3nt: TGCGCCAGCAGTGAGTCGGGGGGAACGTACGAGCAGTACTTC; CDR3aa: CASSESGGTYEQYF
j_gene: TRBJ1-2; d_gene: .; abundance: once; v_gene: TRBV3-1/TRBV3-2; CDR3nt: TGTGCCAGCAGCCAAGATAGAGGCTACACCTTC; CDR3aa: CASSQDRGYTF
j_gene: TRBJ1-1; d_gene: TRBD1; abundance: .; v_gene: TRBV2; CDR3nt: TGTGCCAGCATCCAAGTTTCAGGGGGCCAGGCGGCTTTCTTT; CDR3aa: CASIQVSGGQAAFF
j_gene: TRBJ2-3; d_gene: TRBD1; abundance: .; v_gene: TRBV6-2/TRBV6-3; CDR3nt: TGTGCCAGCAGTTGGACAGGCGCAAGCACAGATACGCAGTATTTT; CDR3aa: CASSWTGASTDTQYF
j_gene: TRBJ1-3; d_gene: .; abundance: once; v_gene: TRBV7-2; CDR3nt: TGTGCCAGCAGCTTAGCGGCAGGGTCCCCTCTCTCTGGAAACACCATATATTTT; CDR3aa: CASSLAAGSPLSGNTIYF
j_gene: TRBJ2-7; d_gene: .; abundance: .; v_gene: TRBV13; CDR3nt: TGTGCCAGCAGCAGGGGGACGGTGAGCTCCTACGAGCAGTACTTC; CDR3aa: CASSRGTVSSYEQYF